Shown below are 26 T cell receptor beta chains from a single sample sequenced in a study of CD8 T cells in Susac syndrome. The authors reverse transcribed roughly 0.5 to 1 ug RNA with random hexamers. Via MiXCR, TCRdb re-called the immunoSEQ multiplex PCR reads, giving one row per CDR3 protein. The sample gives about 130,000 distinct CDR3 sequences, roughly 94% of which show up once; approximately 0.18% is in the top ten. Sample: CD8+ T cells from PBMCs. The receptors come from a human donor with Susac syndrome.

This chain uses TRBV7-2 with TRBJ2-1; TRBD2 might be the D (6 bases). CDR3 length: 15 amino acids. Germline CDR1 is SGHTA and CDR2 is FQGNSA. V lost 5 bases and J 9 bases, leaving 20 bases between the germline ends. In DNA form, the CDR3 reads TGTGCCAGCAGCCCCCAGGGCCTAGCGAAGGGTGAGCAGTTCTTC. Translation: CASSPQGLAKGEQFF.

In DNA form, the CDR3 reads TGTGCCTGGAGTGTACGGTGGATAAATCTCCGGGACAGGGTCTCCTACGAGCAGTACTTC. This gives the protein CAWSVRWINLRDRVSYEQYF. The chain joins TRBV30 to TRBJ2-7, with 9 bases fitting TRBD1. Germline trimming cut 0 bases from V and 0 bases from J; bases unmatched to any gene: 18. Germline V gives CDR1 GTSNPN, CDR2 SVGIG (reference sequence). There are 20 residues in the CDR3.

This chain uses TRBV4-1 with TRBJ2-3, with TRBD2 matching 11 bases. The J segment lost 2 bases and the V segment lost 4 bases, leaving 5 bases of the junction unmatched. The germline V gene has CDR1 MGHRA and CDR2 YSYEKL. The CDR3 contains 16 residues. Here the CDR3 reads CASSPGLADNTDTQYF. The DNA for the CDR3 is TGCGCCAGCAGCCCGGGACTAGCGGATAACACAGATACGCAGTATTTT.

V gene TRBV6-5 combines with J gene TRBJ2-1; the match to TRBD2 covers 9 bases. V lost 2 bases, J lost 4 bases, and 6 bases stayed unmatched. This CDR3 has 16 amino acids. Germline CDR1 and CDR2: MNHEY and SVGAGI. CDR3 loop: CASSYAGTSPYNEQFF. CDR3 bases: TGTGCCAGCAGTTACGCCGGGACTAGCCCGTACAATGAGCAGTTCTTC.

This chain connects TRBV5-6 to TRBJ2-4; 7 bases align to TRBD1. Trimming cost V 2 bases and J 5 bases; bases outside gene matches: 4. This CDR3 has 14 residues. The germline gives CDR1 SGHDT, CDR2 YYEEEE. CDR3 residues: CASSLYDRENIQYF. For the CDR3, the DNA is TGTGCCAGCAGCTTATATGACAGGGAAAACATTCAGTACTTC. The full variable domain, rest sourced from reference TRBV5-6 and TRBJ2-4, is DAGVTQSPTHLIKTRGQQVTLRCSPKSGHDTVSWYQQALGQGPQFIFQYYEEEERQRGNFPDRFSGHQFPNYSSELNVNALLLGDSALYLCASSLYDRENIQYFGAGTRLSVL.

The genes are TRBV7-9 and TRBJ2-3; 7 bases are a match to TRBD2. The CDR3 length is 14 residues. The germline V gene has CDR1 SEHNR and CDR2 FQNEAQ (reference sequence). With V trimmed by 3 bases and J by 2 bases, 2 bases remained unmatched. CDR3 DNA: TGTGCCAGCAGCTTCAGCGGGAACACAGATACGCAGTATTTT. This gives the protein CASSFSGNTDTQYF. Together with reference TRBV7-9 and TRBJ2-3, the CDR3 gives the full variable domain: DTGVSQNPRHKITKRGQNVTFRCDPISEHNRLYWYRQTLGQGPEFLTYFQNEAQLEKSRLLSDRFSAERPKGSFSTLEIQRTEQGDSAMYLCASSFSGNTDTQYFGPGTRLTVL.

The DNA of the CDR3 is TGTGCCAGCAGTTCACTAGCGGTCAACGAGCAGTACTTC. Translated: CASSSLAVNEQYF. This chain connects TRBV25-1 to TRBJ2-7; 8 nucleotides align to TRBD2. This CDR3 contains 13 residues. J gave up 5 bases and V 5 bases, and 5 bases lay outside the gene matches. CDR1 is MGHDK and CDR2 is SYGVNS in the germline V gene.

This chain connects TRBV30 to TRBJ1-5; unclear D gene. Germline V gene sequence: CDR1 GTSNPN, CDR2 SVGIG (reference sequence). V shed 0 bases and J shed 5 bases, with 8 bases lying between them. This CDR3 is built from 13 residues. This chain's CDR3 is CAWSVGPHQPQHF. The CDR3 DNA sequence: TGTGCCTGGAGTGTCGGCCCTCATCAGCCCCAGCATTTT.

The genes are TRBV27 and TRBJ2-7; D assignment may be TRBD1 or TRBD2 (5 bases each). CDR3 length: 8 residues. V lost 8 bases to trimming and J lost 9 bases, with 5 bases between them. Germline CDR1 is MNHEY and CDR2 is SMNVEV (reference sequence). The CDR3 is CASGGQYF. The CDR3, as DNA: TGTGCCAGCGGGGGGCAGTACTTC.

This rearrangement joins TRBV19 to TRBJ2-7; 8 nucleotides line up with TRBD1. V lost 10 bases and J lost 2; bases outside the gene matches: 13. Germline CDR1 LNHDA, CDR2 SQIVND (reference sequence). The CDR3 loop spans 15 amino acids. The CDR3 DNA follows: TGTGCCACGGGCGGGGCGGACAGGGAAACCTACGAGCAGTACTTC. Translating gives CATGGADRETYEQYF.

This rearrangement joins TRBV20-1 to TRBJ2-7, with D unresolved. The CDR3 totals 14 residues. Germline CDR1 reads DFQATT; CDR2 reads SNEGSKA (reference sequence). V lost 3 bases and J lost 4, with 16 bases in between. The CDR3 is CSASAGPVVYEQYF. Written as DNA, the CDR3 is TGCAGTGCTAGCGCTGGCCCAGTGGTGTACGAGCAGTACTTC.

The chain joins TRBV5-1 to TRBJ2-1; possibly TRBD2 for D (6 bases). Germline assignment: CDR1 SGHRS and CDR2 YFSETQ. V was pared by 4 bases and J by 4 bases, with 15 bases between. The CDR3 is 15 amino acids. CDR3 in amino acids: CASSPTSGEYNEQFF. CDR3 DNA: TGCGCCAGCAGCCCGACCTCGGGAGAATACAATGAGCAGTTCTTC.

The CDR3 protein is CATSRDRQGLQPQHF. The CDR3, as DNA: TGTGCCACCAGCAGAGATCGACAGGGCCTTCAGCCCCAGCATTTT. The rearrangement links TRBV15 to TRBJ1-5; 7 bases line up with TRBD1. Losses at the gene ends were 0 bases for V and 6 bases for J; bases not matched to a gene: 5. This CDR3 has 15 residues. Germline V gene lookup returns CDR1 LNHNV and CDR2 YYDKDF (reference sequence).

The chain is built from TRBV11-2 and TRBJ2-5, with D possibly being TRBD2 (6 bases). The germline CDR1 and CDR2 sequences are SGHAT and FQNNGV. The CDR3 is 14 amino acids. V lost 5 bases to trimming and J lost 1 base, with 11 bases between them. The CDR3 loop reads CASSHTSSQETQYF. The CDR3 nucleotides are TGTGCCAGCAGCCATACTAGCAGCCAAGAGACCCAGTACTTC.

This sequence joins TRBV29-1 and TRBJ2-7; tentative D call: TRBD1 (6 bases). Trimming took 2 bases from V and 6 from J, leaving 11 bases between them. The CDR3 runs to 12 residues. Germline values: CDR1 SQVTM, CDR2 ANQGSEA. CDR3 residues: CSVEWTDFEQYF. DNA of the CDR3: TGCAGCGTTGAATGGACAGACTTCGAGCAGTACTTC.

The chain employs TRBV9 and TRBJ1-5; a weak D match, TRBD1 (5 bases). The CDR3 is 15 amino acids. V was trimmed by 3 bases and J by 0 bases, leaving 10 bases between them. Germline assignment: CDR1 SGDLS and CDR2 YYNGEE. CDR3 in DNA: TGTGCCAGCAGCGCGACAGATTATAGCAATCAGCCCCAGCATTTT. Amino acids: CASSATDYSNQPQHF. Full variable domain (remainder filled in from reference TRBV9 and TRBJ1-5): DSGVTQTPKHLITATGQRVTLRCSPRSGDLSVYWYQQSLDQGLQFLIQYYNGEERAKGNILERFSAQQFPDLHSELNLSSLELGDSALYFCASSATDYSNQPQHFGDGTRLSIL.

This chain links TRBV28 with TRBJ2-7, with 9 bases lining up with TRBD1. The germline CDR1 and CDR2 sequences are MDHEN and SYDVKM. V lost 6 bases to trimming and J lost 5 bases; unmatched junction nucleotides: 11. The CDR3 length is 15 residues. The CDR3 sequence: CASSEGQGSKNEQYF. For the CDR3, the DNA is TGTGCCAGCAGCGAGGGACAGGGAAGCAAGAACGAGCAGTACTTC.

CDR3 loop: CASTSPGLDTQTQYF. DNA of the CDR3: TGTGCCAGCACCTCCCCGGGACTAGACACGCAAACGCAGTATTTT. The rearrangement uses TRBV6-1 and TRBJ2-3; 8 nucleotides align to TRBD2. With V trimmed by 7 bases and J by 9 bases, 15 bases remained unmatched. CDR1 is MNHNS, CDR2 SASEGT, per germline. The CDR3 consists of 15 residues.

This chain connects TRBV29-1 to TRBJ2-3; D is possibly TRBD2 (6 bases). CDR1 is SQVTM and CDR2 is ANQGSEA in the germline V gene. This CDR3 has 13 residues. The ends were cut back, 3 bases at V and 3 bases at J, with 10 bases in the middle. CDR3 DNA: TGCAGCGTTGAGTCCAGCGGGACAGATACGCAGTATTTT. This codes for CSVESSGTDTQYF.

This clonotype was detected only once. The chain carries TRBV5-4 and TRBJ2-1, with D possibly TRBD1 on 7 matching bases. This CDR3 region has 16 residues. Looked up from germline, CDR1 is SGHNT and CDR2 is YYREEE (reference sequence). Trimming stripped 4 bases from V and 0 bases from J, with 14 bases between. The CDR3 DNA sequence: TGTGCCAGCAGCGGGGGGCCAGGGGGCTCCTACAATGAGCAGTTCTTC. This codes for CASSGGPGGSYNEQFF.

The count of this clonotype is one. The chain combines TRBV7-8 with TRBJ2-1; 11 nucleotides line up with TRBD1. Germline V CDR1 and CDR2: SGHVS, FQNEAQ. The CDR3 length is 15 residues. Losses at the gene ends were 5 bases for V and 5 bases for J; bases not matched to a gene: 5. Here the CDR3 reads CASSPGTGGNNEQFF. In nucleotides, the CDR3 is TGTGCCAGCAGCCCGGGGACAGGGGGGAACAATGAGCAGTTCTTC.

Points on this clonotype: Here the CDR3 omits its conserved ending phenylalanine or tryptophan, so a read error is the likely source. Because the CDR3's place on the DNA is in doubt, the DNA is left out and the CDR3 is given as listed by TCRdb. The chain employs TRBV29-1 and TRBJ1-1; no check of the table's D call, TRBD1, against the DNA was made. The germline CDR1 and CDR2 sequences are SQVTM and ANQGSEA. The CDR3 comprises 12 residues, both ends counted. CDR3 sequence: CSVPQGMGEAFL.

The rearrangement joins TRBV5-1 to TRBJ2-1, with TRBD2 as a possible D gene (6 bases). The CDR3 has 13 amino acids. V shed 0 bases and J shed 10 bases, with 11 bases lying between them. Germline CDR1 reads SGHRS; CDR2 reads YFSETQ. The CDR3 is CASSLVGGEEQFF. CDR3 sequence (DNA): TGCGCCAGCAGCTTGGTTGGAGGGGAGGAGCAGTTCTTC.

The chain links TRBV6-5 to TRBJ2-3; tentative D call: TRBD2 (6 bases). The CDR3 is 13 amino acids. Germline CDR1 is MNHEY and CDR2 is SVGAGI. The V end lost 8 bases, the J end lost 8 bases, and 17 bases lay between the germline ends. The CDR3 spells CASFRETDLTQYF. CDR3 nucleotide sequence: TGTGCCAGCTTCCGGGAGACGGACCTTACGCAGTATTTT.

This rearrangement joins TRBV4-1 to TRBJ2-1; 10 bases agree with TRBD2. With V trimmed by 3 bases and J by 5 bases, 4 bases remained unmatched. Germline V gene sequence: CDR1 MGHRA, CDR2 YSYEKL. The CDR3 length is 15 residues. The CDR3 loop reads CASSHPGTSDNEQFF. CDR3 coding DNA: TGCGCCAGCAGCCACCCAGGGACTAGCGACAATGAGCAGTTCTTC.

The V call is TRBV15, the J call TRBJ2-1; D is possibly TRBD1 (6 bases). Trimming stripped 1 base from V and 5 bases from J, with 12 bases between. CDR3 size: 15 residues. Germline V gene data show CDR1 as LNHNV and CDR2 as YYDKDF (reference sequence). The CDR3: CATSRVRGTDNEQFF. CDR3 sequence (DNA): TGTGCCACCAGCAGAGTAAGGGGGACCGACAATGAGCAGTTCTTC. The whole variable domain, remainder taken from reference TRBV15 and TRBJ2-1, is DAMVIQNPRYQVTQFGKPVTLSCSQTLNHNVMYWYQQKSSQAPKLLFHYYDKDFNNEADTPDNFQSRRPNTSFCFLDIRSPGLGDTAMYLCATSRVRGTDNEQFFGPGTRLTVL.